This TCR beta chain was retrieved from a study of CD8+ T cells in alopecia areata. The wider study: In an open-label trial, patients got 5 to 10 mg tofacitinib twice daily.

The CDR3 runs 10 residues. CDR1 SNHLY and CDR2 FYNNEI come from the germline V gene. V was clipped by 6 bases and J by 6 bases, with 3 bases between them. In regard to this clone: Different DNA sequences within this sample yield the same CDR3.

Extracted RNA was reverse transcribed, and the resulting cDNA served as sequencing template. Repertoires were generated with immunoSEQ multiplex PCR, while TCRdb's copy carries only in-frame clones and drops some. The table records 140,000 to 150,000 clones, around 86% of them present only once. The study team obtained lesional scalp punch biopsies and peripheral blood from alopecia areata patients. PBMCs yielded sorted CD4+ and CD8+ T cells. The V gene is TRBV2, the J gene TRBJ2-1, with D unclear. The sample consisted of CD8+ T cells sorted from blood, taken at week 0. This sequence originates from a human donor with alopecia areata. This CDR3 reads CASRGNEQFF. The CDR3 DNA follows: TGTGCCAGCAGGGGCAATGAGCAGTTCTTC.